Each of the 16 T cell receptor beta chains below was sequenced from the same sample in a study of blood T cell repertoires in COVID-19. Some clones are missing from TCRdb's copy, which holds only in-frame ones; the method was immunoSEQ multiplex PCR. The repertoire has 200,000 to 300,000 clones, roughly 89% of them found once; the top ten carry approximately 4.1%. Sequencing used PBMCs or T cells enriched from blood (not recorded which). All receptors derive from a woman aged 25 to 45 who had recovered from COVID-19.

This chain connects TRBV4-1 to TRBJ1-5; TRBD1 matches at 8 bases. Germline V gene data show CDR1 as MGHRA and CDR2 as YSYEKL. Losses at the gene ends were 8 bases for V and 6 bases for J; bases not matched to a gene: 15. The CDR3 totals 16 residues. The CDR3 sequence is CASSLRDTGGSQPQHF. The CDR3 DNA reads as TGCGCCAGCTCCCTGAGAGACACAGGGGGAAGTCAGCCCCAGCATTTT.

V is TRBV29-1 and J is TRBJ2-7; 12 bases line up with TRBD2. The CDR3 runs to 13 residues. The germline CDR1 and CDR2 sequences are SQVTM and ANQGSEA. V shed 4 bases, J shed 5 bases, and the junction held 3 bases outside the gene matches. The CDR3 nucleotides read TGCAGCGTTGCACTAGCGGGAGGCAACGAGCAGTACTTC. Its translation: CSVALAGGNEQYF.

The chain links TRBV19 to TRBJ2-4; 7 nucleotides match TRBD1. Per the germline V gene, CDR1 is LNHDA and CDR2 is SQIVND (reference sequence). CDR3 length: 16 amino acids. V lost 3 bases, J lost 0 bases, and 5 bases stayed unmatched. CDR3 amino acids: CASSMWDSLAKNIQYF. CDR3 in DNA: TGTGCCAGTAGTATGTGGGACAGTTTAGCCAAAAACATTCAGTACTTC. The whole variable domain, remainder taken from reference TRBV19 and TRBJ2-4, is DGGITQSPKYLFRKEGQNVTLSCEQNLNHDAMYWYRQDPGQGLRLIYYSQIVNDFQKGDIAEGYSVSREKKESFPLTVTSAQKNPTAFYLCASSMWDSLAKNIQYFGAGTRLSVL.

This clone was recorded a few times. This rearrangement joins TRBV27 to TRBJ1-3; possible D gene TRBD1, 6 bases. The length of the CDR3 is 16 residues. Germline V gene lookup returns CDR1 MNHEY and CDR2 SMNVEV (reference sequence). V lost 2 bases, J lost 0 bases, and 11 bases lay in between. The CDR3 bases are TGTGCCAGCAGTTTAGGGGGCTTTAGCTCTGGAAACACCATATATTTT. Protein sequence: CASSLGGFSSGNTIYF.

The chain links TRBV27 to TRBJ1-2; TRBD1 is a possible D gene (6 bases). The germline gives CDR1 MNHEY, CDR2 SMNVEV (reference sequence). The CDR3 runs 13 residues. Trimming cost V 6 bases and J 2 bases, with 10 bases left between them. The CDR3 DNA reads TGTGCCAGCAGGGGGGCCGCGAACTATGGCTACACCTTC. Translation: CASRGAANYGYTF.

This clone was observed a single time. This rearrangement joins TRBV30 to TRBJ1-1; D gene uncertain. CDR3 length: 14 residues. V gave up 0 bases and J gave up 3 bases, with 11 bases separating them. Germline V gene lookup returns CDR1 GTSNPN and CDR2 SVGIG (reference sequence). CDR3 in DNA: TGTGCCTGGAGTGTAACAATCGGGGACACTGAAGCTTTCTTT. Protein product: CAWSVTIGDTEAFF.

V is TRBV7-6 and J is TRBJ2-2; D gene unclear. The germline CDR1 and CDR2 sequences are SGHVS and FNYEAQ. Trimming took 5 bases from V and 0 from J, leaving 19 bases between them. CDR3 length: 18 residues. Here the CDR3 reads CASSNLHAELSNTGELFF. DNA for the CDR3: TGTGCCAGCAGCAATCTCCACGCCGAACTTTCGAACACCGGGGAGCTGTTTTTT.

This chain links TRBV4-3 with TRBJ2-3; 8 nucleotides align to TRBD2. Germline V gene data show CDR1 as LGHNA and CDR2 as YSLEER. This CDR3 is built from 18 residues. V lost 1 base and J lost 1; bases outside the gene matches: 10. CDR3 bases: TGCGCCAGCAGCCAAGCCCCGGGACTAGGAGTCGGCACAGATACGCAGTATTTT. This codes for CASSQAPGLGVGTDTQYF.

The V gene is TRBV29-1, the J gene TRBJ1-4, with no clear D. Germline V CDR1 and CDR2: SQVTM, ANQGSEA. This CDR3 is 13 amino acids long. The V end was cut by 4 bases, the J end by 2 bases, with 8 bases between. The DNA of the CDR3 is TGCAGCGTTGCGGAGACGACTAATGAAAAACTGTTTTTT. Translation: CSVAETTNEKLFF.

The chain recombines TRBV21-1 with TRBJ2-3; TRBD1 reflects the table's D call only, with no check against the DNA. TRBV21-1 is flagged as a pseudogene. The CDR3 loop spans 16 amino acids. The CDR3 nucleotides are TGTGCCAGCAGCAAAGGGCGCCAGGGGAGCACAGATACGCAGTATTTT. This gives the protein CASSKGRQGSTDTQYF.

The chain is built from TRBV30 and TRBJ2-7; TRBD2 is a possible D gene (5 bases). The CDR3 is 14 amino acids. Per the germline V gene, CDR1 is GTSNPN and CDR2 is SVGIG (reference sequence). V dropped 5 bases and J dropped 4 bases, with 18 bases sitting between them. The CDR3 here is CAWAGGSATYEQYF. For the CDR3, the DNA is TGTGCCTGGGCAGGAGGTAGCGCTACATACGAGCAGTACTTC.

The gene calls are TRBV25-1 and TRBJ1-1, with 9 bases fitting TRBD1. The CDR3 length is 15 residues. Losses at the gene ends were 2 bases for V and 3 bases for J; bases not matched to a gene: 4. Germline loops: CDR1 MGHDK, CDR2 SYGVNS. The CDR3 bases are TGTGCCAGCAGTGAAGGGCGGACAGGGGACACTGAAGCTTTCTTT. Translated: CASSEGRTGDTEAFF.

The chain recombines TRBV6-2 or TRBV6-3 with TRBJ1-1; 8 nucleotides match TRBD1. The CDR3 is 16 amino acids. CDR1 is MNHEY and CDR2 is SVGEGT in the germline V gene. Trimming at V came to 0 bases and at J to 1 base, leaving 4 bases not matched to a gene. CDR3 residues: CASSYSQGAQNTEAFF. The CDR3 region has the DNA TGTGCCAGCAGTTACTCGCAGGGGGCGCAGAACACTGAAGCTTTCTTT.

The genes are TRBV2 and TRBJ1-5; 11 bases line up with TRBD1. The germline V gene encodes CDR1 SNHLY and CDR2 FYNNEI. Germline trimming cut 8 bases from V and 4 bases from J; bases unmatched to any gene: 1. This CDR3 has 13 amino acids. In nucleotides, the CDR3 is TGTGCCAGCGGACAGGGGGCGAATCAGCCCCAGCATTTT. Translating it yields CASGQGANQPQHF. Filled out from reference TRBV2 and TRBJ1-5, the complete variable domain reads EPEVTQTPSHQVTQMGQEVILRCVPISNHLYFYWYRQILGQKVEFLVSFYNNEISEKSEIFDDQFSVERPDGSNFTLKIRSTKLEDSAMYFCASGQGANQPQHFGDGTRLSIL.

This chain uses TRBV3-1 (or the pseudogene TRBV3-2) with TRBJ1-1; weak D call: TRBD1 (6 bases). Trimming cost V 0 bases and J 3 bases, with 20 bases left between them. This CDR3 region has 18 residues. Germline CDR1 reads LGHDT; CDR2 reads YNNKEL (reference sequence). As DNA, the CDR3 is TGTGCCAGCAGCCAAGATGTTAGGAAGGGGGATCGGTACACTGAAGCTTTCTTT. The encoded protein is CASSQDVRKGDRYTEAFF.

This sequence joins TRBV3-1 (or the pseudogene TRBV3-2) and TRBJ1-1; no clear D. V lost 4 bases, J lost 3 bases, and 9 bases lay in between. The CDR3 consists of 13 residues. Germline V CDR1 and CDR2: LGHDT, YNNKEL (reference sequence). The CDR3: CASSPEVYTEAFF. The CDR3 nucleotides are TGTGCCAGCAGCCCTGAGGTGTACACTGAAGCTTTCTTT.